The 18 T cell receptor beta chains given below trace back to one sample, sequenced in a study of Graves' ophthalmopathy and Graves' hyperthyroidism. RNA transcripts yielded amplified TCR beta CDR3 regions. Second-round multiplex PCR came after first-round RT-PCR with HTBI primers. MiXCR, run by TCRdb on the multiplex PCR reads, gives a single entry per CDR3 protein. The sample lists 740,000 or so distinct CDR3 sequences, 40% occurring once. The sequencing input was peripheral blood. The receptors derive from an adult man with Graves' ophthalmopathy.

The chain links TRBV2 to TRBJ1-1; D unresolved. The ends were cut back, 6 bases at V and 3 bases at J, with 11 bases in the middle. This CDR3 is built from 13 residues. CDR1 SNHLY and CDR2 FYNNEI come from the germline V gene. CDR3 coding DNA: TGTGCCAGCAGCCTATTGAGGGACACTGAAGCTTTCTTT. This sequence encodes CASSLLRDTEAFF.

V gene TRBV12-3 or TRBV12-4 combines with J gene TRBJ1-2; tentative D call: TRBD1 (6 bases). V gave up 4 bases and J gave up 8 bases, with 14 bases separating them. CDR3 length: 13 residues. CDR3 loop: CASSSQGREGYTF. In DNA, the CDR3 is TGTGCCAGCAGTTCGCAGGGGAGGGAAGGCTACACCTTC.

The sample holds a few counts of this clonotype. This sequence joins TRBV14 and TRBJ2-2; perhaps D is TRBD1 or TRBD2 (5 bases each). The germline V gene has CDR1 SGHDN and CDR2 FVKESK. V gave up 3 bases and J gave up 4 bases, with 15 bases separating them. The CDR3 loop spans 16 amino acids. Here the CDR3 reads CASSQDWDPGTGELFF. The CDR3 DNA follows: TGTGCCAGCAGCCAGGACTGGGACCCGGGCACCGGGGAGCTGTTTTTT.

The rearrangement links TRBV25-1 to TRBJ1-2, with TRBD1 as a possible D gene (6 bases). V lost 5 bases and J 5 bases, leaving 21 bases between the germline ends. The CDR3 consists of 16 residues. CDR1 and CDR2 (germline): MGHDK, SYGVNS. This CDR3 reads CASSPQRTARRYGYTF. CDR3 in DNA: TGTGCCAGCAGTCCGCAACGGACAGCCCGGAGGTATGGCTACACCTTC.

The gene calls are TRBV15 and TRBJ1-4; 7 nucleotides line up with TRBD1. The germline gives CDR1 LNHNV, CDR2 YYDKDF (reference sequence). The CDR3 has 16 residues. V lost 7 bases and J lost 7; bases outside the gene matches: 15. CDR3 DNA sequence: TGTGCCACCACTCCCGGGTCAGGGGGTTGGGCTGAAAAACTGTTTTTT. This encodes CATTPGSGGWAEKLFF. Drawing the rest from reference TRBV15 and TRBJ1-4, the complete variable domain is DAMVIQNPRYQVTQFGKPVTLSCSQTLNHNVMYWYQQKSSQAPKLLFHYYDKDFNNEADTPDNFQSRRPNTSFCFLDIRSPGLGDTAMYLCATTPGSGGWAEKLFFGSGTQLSVL.

J is TRBJ1-5 and V is TRBV7-3, with D possibly TRBD1 on 5 matching bases. Germline CDR1 reads SGHTA; CDR2 reads FQGTGA. This CDR3 is built from 15 residues. Trimming left V 3 bases short and J 5 bases short, with 14 bases between. CDR3 protein: CASSLGQGTYQPQHF. The CDR3 DNA reads as TGTGCCAGCAGCTTGGGGCAAGGGACCTATCAGCCCCAGCATTTT.

This chain links TRBV7-2 with TRBJ2-7; TRBD2 agrees at 9 bases. Germline V gene sequence: CDR1 SGHTA, CDR2 FQGNSA. This CDR3 is 15 amino acids long. Germline trimming cut 5 bases from V and 2 bases from J; bases unmatched to any gene: 7. The CDR3 coding sequence is TGTGCCAGCAGCCAATCGACTAGCGGACCCTACGAGCAGTACTTC. This encodes CASSQSTSGPYEQYF. Drawing the rest from reference TRBV7-2 and TRBJ2-7, the complete variable domain is GAGVSQSPSNKVTEKGKDVELRCDPISGHTALYWYRQSLGQGLEFLIYFQGNSAPDKSGLPSDRFSAERTGGSVSTLTIQRTQQEDSAVYLCASSQSTSGPYEQYFGPGTRLTVT.

This clonotype has a handful of counts. The chain has TRBV19 and TRBJ1-5, with 8 bases aligning to TRBD1. After removal of 2 bases from V and 3 bases from J, the junction contained 6 bases not matched to a gene. The CDR3 length is 16 residues. CDR1 is LNHDA, CDR2 SQIVND, per germline (reference sequence). The CDR3: CASSISHRGTNQPQHF. In DNA, the CDR3 is TGTGCCAGTAGTATATCCCACAGGGGGACCAATCAGCCCCAGCATTTT.

V usage is TRBV29-1 and J usage is TRBJ2-1; D perhaps matches TRBD2 (5 bases). The ends were cut back, 6 bases at V and 6 bases at J, with 12 bases in the middle. The CDR3 length is 12 residues. Germline CDR1 and CDR2: SQVTM and ANQGSEA. The CDR3 DNA follows: TGCAGCGTCGAAAGAGGAGGCAATGAGCAGTTCTTC. Amino acids: CSVERGGNEQFF.

This clonotype came up a few times. This rearrangement joins TRBV30 to TRBJ1-2; no clear D. There are 10 residues in the CDR3. Germline CDR1 and CDR2: GTSNPN and SVGIG (reference sequence). With 8 bases removed from V and 2 bases from J, the gap between germline ends came to 6 bases. In nucleotides, the CDR3 is TGTGCCCTCGGAAACTATGGCTACACCTTC. Protein sequence: CALGNYGYTF.

This clonotype was seen repeatedly, ten times or more. The CDR3 nucleotides are TGTGCCACCAGCAGACAGAGGACTACCCCCCACACTGAAGCTTTCTTT. Residues: CATSRQRTTPHTEAFF. The rearrangement uses TRBV15 and TRBJ1-1, with D unclear. The ends were cut back, 2 bases at V and 3 bases at J, with 16 bases in the middle. The CDR3 has 16 residues. Per the germline V gene, CDR1 is LNHNV and CDR2 is YYDKDF (reference sequence).

This rearrangement joins TRBV2 to TRBJ2-7; 8 nucleotides match TRBD1. In germline, CDR1 is SNHLY, CDR2 FYNNEI. The CDR3 has 16 amino acids. The ends lost 5 bases at V and 0 bases at J; junction bases unmatched: 9. CDR3 coding DNA: TGTGCCAGCAGTTACCTTGGGACAGGCAGCTCCTACGAGCAGTACTTC. This encodes CASSYLGTGSSYEQYF. Combining the CDR3 with reference TRBV2 and TRBJ2-7 gives the whole variable domain EPEVTQTPSHQVTQMGQEVILRCVPISNHLYFYWYRQILGQKVEFLVSFYNNEISEKSEIFDDQFSVERPDGSNFTLKIRSTKLEDSAMYFCASSYLGTGSSYEQYFGPGTRLTVT.

This rearrangement joins TRBV29-1 to TRBJ2-7; TRBD1 matches at 7 bases. Germline CDR1 and CDR2: SQVTM and ANQGSEA. The length of the CDR3 is 13 residues. J lost 6 bases, V lost 6 bases, and 11 bases had no gene match. The CDR3 nucleotides are TGCAGCGTGGCCCTCCGGGACAGTTTCGAGCAGTACTTC. This codes for CSVALRDSFEQYF.

The V call is TRBV20-1, the J call TRBJ1-1; 11 bases fit TRBD1. In germline, CDR1 is DFQATT, CDR2 SNEGSKA (reference sequence). With 4 bases clipped from V and 4 bases from J, the junction kept 8 bases outside the gene matches. This CDR3 is 15 amino acids long. This chain's CDR3 is CSAIPDRGQITEAFF. The CDR3 DNA reads TGCAGTGCTATCCCGGACAGGGGGCAAATCACTGAAGCTTTCTTT.

This clonotype was recorded at least ten times. The chain carries TRBV15 and TRBJ2-5, with 12 nucleotides matching TRBD1. The CDR3 runs 17 residues. The ends lost 0 bases at V and 5 bases at J; junction bases unmatched: 7. CDR1 LNHNV and CDR2 YYDKDF come from the germline V gene (reference sequence). CDR3 region: CATSRDMGGQGAETQYF. The CDR3 DNA is TGTGCCACCAGCAGAGACATGGGGGGACAGGGGGCTGAGACCCAGTACTTC.

This chain uses TRBV2 with TRBJ2-7; TRBD2 matches at 14 bases. The J call may be incorrect, as the DNA end agrees better with TRBJ2-1. The CDR3 has 16 amino acids. The germline V gene has CDR1 SNHLY and CDR2 FYNNEI. CDR3 region: CASSVGLAGVGHEQFF. The CDR3, as DNA: TGTGCCAGCAGTGTGGGACTAGCGGGAGTAGGCCATGAGCAGTTCTTC.

The V and J genes are TRBV20-1 and TRBJ2-5, with D unresolved. V was clipped by 2 bases and J by 5 bases, with 18 bases between them. This CDR3 is 15 amino acids long. CDR1 and CDR2 from the germline V gene are DFQATT and SNEGSKA (reference sequence). CDR3: CSARPAHRSDETQYF. CDR3 in DNA: TGCAGTGCTAGACCCGCGCATCGGTCCGACGAGACCCAGTACTTC.

This clonotype was observed a few times. The chain recombines TRBV14 with TRBJ1-2; the D is unclear. The CDR3 is made up of 13 amino acids. The V end was cut by 1 base, the J end by 2 bases, with 5 bases between. From germline, CDR1 is SGHDN and CDR2 FVKESK. The DNA of the CDR3 is TGTGCCAGCAGCCAAGTTAACAACTATGGCTACACCTTC. Encoded protein: CASSQVNNYGYTF.